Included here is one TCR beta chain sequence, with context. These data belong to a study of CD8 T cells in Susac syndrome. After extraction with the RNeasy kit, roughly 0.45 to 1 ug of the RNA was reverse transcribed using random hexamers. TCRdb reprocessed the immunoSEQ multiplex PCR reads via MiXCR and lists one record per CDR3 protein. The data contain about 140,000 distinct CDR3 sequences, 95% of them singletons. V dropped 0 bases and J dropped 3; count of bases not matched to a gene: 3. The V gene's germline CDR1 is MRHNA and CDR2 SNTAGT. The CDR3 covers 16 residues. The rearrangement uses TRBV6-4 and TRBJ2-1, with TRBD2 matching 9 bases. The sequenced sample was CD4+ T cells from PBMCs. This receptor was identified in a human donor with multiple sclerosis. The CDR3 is CASSDSPSGIYNEQFF. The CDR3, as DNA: TGTGCCAGCAGTGACTCACCTAGCGGGATCTACAATGAGCAGTTCTTC.